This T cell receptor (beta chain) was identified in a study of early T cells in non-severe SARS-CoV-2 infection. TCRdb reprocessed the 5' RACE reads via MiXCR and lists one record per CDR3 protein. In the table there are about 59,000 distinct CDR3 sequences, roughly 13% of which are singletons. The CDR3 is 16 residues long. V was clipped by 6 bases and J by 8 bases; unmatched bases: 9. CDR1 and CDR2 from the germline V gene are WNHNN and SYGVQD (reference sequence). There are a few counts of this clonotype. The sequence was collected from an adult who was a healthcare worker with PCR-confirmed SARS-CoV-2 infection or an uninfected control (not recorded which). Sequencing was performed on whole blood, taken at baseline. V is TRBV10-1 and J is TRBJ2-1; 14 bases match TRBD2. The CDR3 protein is CASSSGLAGGIYEQFF. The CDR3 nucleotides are TGCGCCAGCAGCTCCGGACTAGCGGGGGGAATATATGAGCAGTTCTTC.